Presented here are 16 T cell receptor beta chains from one specimen sequenced in a study of identical twins. TCRdb redid the calling of the 5' RACE reads with MiXCR, one entry per CDR3 protein. The repertoire holds a few hundred thousand distinct CDR3 sequences, with 7.5% to 10% as singletons. This sample was shared with a second study, whose subject was yellow fever vaccine responses in identical twins.

Sequencing was carried out using PBMCs. The source is a woman in her late teens or twenties in good health.

J is TRBJ1-1 and V is TRBV5-1; D call uncertain. This CDR3 contains 15 residues. Germline CDR1 SGHRS, CDR2 YFSETQ. Trimming shortened V by 3 bases and J by 5 bases, and 17 bases separated the two germline ends. The CDR3 DNA is TGCGCCAGCAGCTGGGGAGGGTCGGGAGGAACTGAAGCTTTCTTT. This codes for CASSWGGSGGTEAFF. Filled out from reference TRBV5-1 and TRBJ1-1, the complete variable domain reads KAGVTQTPRYLIKTRGQQVTLSCSPISGHRSVSWYQQTPGQGLQFLFEYFSETQRNKGNFPGRFSGRQFSNSRSEMNVSTLELGDSALYLCASSWGGSGGTEAFFGQGTRLTVV.

This clonotype was detected many times. This rearrangement joins TRBV27 to TRBJ2-1; 9 positions match TRBD1. Trimming removed 6 bases from V and 4 bases from J; junction bases left unmatched: 4. This CDR3 is built from 14 residues. CDR1 MNHEY and CDR2 SMNVEV come from the germline V gene (reference sequence). Here the CDR3 reads CASSTGGHYNEQFF. The CDR3 bases are TGTGCCAGCAGCACAGGGGGCCATTACAATGAGCAGTTCTTC.

The CDR3 loop reads CASSLGGSPFQETQYF. In DNA form, the CDR3 reads TGCGCCAGCAGCTTAGGGGGGAGCCCGTTCCAAGAGACCCAGTACTTC. The V gene is TRBV5-1, the J gene TRBJ2-5; perhaps D is TRBD1 or TRBD2 (6 bases each). From germline, CDR1 is SGHRS and CDR2 YFSETQ. The CDR3 totals 16 residues. Trimming cost V 2 bases and J 1 base, with 15 bases left between them. The whole variable domain, filled in from reference TRBV5-1 and TRBJ2-5, reads KAGVTQTPRYLIKTRGQQVTLSCSPISGHRSVSWYQQTPGQGLQFLFEYFSETQRNKGNFPGRFSGRQFSNSRSEMNVSTLELGDSALYLCASSLGGSPFQETQYFGPGTRLLVL.

This clonotype was detected only a few times. The V gene is TRBV18, the J gene TRBJ1-2; D is unclear. Germline CDR1 KGHSH, CDR2 LQKENI. The length of the CDR3 is 13 residues. V gave up 4 bases and J gave up 8 bases, with 14 bases separating them. The CDR3 reads CASSRGADGGYTF. Here the CDR3 DNA reads TGTGCCAGCTCACGGGGAGCCGACGGGGGCTACACCTTC.

V gene TRBV29-1 combines with J gene TRBJ2-5; 7 bases fit TRBD2. Germline trimming cut 6 bases from V and 1 base from J; bases unmatched to any gene: 5. Germline CDR1 and CDR2: SQVTM and ANQGSEA. The CDR3 length is 13 residues. CDR3 in DNA: TGCAGCGTGGATCCGGGGGGCCAAGAGACCCAGTACTTC. This codes for CSVDPGGQETQYF.

The J gene is TRBJ1-4, the V gene TRBV2; perhaps TRBD1 as D (5 bases). Trimming took off 8 bases at V and 8 bases at J, with 21 bases between the two ends. CDR3 length: 15 amino acids. Germline CDR1 SNHLY, CDR2 FYNNEI. The CDR3: CASEDLPGRAEKLFF. For the CDR3, the DNA is TGTGCCAGCGAAGACTTACCGGGACGCGCGGAAAAACTGTTTTTT.

Only a few counts were recorded for this clonotype. The chain carries TRBV5-5 and TRBJ2-3, with D uncertain. The germline V gene encodes CDR1 SGHKS and CDR2 YYEKEE (reference sequence). Deletions cut 4 bases from V and 4 bases from J, with 22 bases between. This CDR3 spans 17 amino acids. The CDR3 loop reads CASSTTPEQIRPDTQYF. CDR3 sequence (DNA): TGTGCCAGCAGCACAACCCCGGAACAGATTAGGCCAGATACGCAGTATTTT.

The chain has TRBV24-1 and TRBJ2-2; D uncertain. The CDR3 totals 15 residues. The germline V and J ends were trimmed by 2 bases and 2 bases, with 8 bases remaining between them. Looked up from germline, CDR1 is KGHDR and CDR2 is SFDVKD. The CDR3 sequence is CATSDSPINTGELFF. The CDR3 DNA reads TGTGCCACCAGTGATTCCCCTATTAACACCGGGGAGCTGTTTTTT.

V gene TRBV6-5 combines with J gene TRBJ2-3; D unresolved. Germline V gives CDR1 MNHEY, CDR2 SVGAGI. The CDR3 covers 13 residues. Trimming shortened V by 0 bases and J by 9 bases, and 10 bases separated the two germline ends. CDR3 bases: TGTGCCAGCAGTTACTCTGTCGTCGGGACGCAGTATTTT. The encoded protein is CASSYSVVGTQYF.

This clonotype was recorded at least ten times. The genes are TRBV29-1 and TRBJ2-1; TRBD2 aligns across 9 bases. The V and J ends lost 5 bases and 9 bases, in that order; junction bases with no gene match: 8. The CDR3 runs to 13 residues. The germline V gene encodes CDR1 SQVTM and CDR2 ANQGSEA. CDR3 sequence (DNA): TGCAGCGTTCTGCAGCGACTAGCGGTTGAGCAGTTCTTC. Encoded protein: CSVLQRLAVEQFF.

This clonotype appeared many times. At one of its ends the junction is not consistent with the germline gene, which may arise from a read error. The chain has TRBV7-7 and TRBJ2-1, with 7 bases fitting TRBD1. This CDR3 is 17 amino acids long. In germline, CDR1 is SSHAT, CDR2 FNYEAQ (reference sequence). For the CDR3, the DNA is TGTGCTAGCAGCCCGAACCCGGGACAGTCCTCCTACAATGAGCAGTTCTTC. Its translation: CASSPNPGQSSYNEQFF. Full variable domain (missing parts from reference TRBV7-7 and TRBJ2-1): GAGVSQSPRYKVTKRGQDVTLRCDPISSHATLYWYQQALGQGPEFLTYFNYEAQPDKSGLPSDRFSAERPEGSISTLTIQRTEQRDSAMYRCASSPNPGQSSYNEQFFGPGTRLTVL.

This clonotype was counted only a few times. The chain links TRBV7-2 to TRBJ2-7; either TRBD1 or TRBD2 may supply D (6 bases each). Germline V lookup: CDR1 SGHTA, CDR2 FQGNSA. The CDR3 extends over 16 amino acids. The germline V and J ends were trimmed by 0 bases and 5 bases, with 17 bases remaining between them. CDR3 loop: CASSLASPGARHEQYF. The CDR3 DNA reads TGTGCCAGCAGCTTAGCGAGTCCGGGGGCGCGTCACGAGCAGTACTTC.

The CDR3 is CASSYPLTSGGAYNEQFF. The CDR3 nucleotides are TGTGCCAGCAGTTACCCCCTGACTAGCGGGGGGGCCTACAATGAGCAGTTCTTC. The V call is TRBV6-5, the J call TRBJ2-1; TRBD2 aligns across 14 bases. The germline V gene has CDR1 MNHEY and CDR2 SVGAGI. V was clipped by 2 bases and J by 2 bases; unmatched bases: 5. CDR3 length equals 18 residues.

This clonotype was recorded many times. V and J are TRBV20-1 and TRBJ1-1; D not certain. This CDR3 is 13 amino acids long. Trimming took off 6 bases at V and 1 base at J, with 12 bases between the two ends. The germline CDR1 and CDR2 sequences are DFQATT and SNEGSKA (reference sequence). The CDR3 loop is CSATLGWNTEAFF. The CDR3 region has the DNA TGCAGTGCCACCTTAGGATGGAACACTGAAGCTTTCTTT.

This clonotype was counted between two and nine times. The chain has TRBV11-2 and TRBJ1-1, with D hard to call. This CDR3 contains 13 residues. Looked up from germline, CDR1 is SGHAT and CDR2 is FQNNGV. Trimming removed 6 bases at V and 0 bases at J, with 8 bases between. The CDR3 region has the DNA TGTGCCAGCAGGAGGCTACTGAACACTGAAGCTTTCTTT. It encodes CASRRLLNTEAFF.

The table lists this clonotype with a few counts. This rearrangement joins TRBV7-8 to TRBJ2-5, with 8 bases identical to TRBD1. The CDR3 spans 15 residues. Germline CDR1 reads SGHVS; CDR2 reads FQNEAQ. Trimming removed 4 bases from V and 2 bases from J; junction bases left unmatched: 6. The CDR3 protein is CASSSDRGNQETQYF. The CDR3 DNA is TGTGCCAGCAGCTCCGACAGGGGTAATCAAGAGACCCAGTACTTC.